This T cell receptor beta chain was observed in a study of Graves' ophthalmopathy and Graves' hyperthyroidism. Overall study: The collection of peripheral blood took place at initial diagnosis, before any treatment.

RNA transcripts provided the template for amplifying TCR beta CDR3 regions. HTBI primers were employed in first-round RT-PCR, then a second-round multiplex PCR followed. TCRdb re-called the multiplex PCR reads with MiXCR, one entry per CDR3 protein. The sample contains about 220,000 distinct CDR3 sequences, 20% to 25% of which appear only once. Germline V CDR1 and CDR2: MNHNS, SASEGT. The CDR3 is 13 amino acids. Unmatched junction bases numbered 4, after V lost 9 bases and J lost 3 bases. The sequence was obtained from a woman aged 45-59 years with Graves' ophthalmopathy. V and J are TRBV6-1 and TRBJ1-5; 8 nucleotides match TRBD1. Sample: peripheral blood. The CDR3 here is CASETGANQPQHF. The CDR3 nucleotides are TGTGCCAGTGAGACAGGGGCCAATCAGCCCCAGCATTTT.